This T cell receptor (beta chain) was sequenced during a study of multiple sclerosis patients with progressive multifocal leukoencephalopathy. The time point here: before natalizumab initiation. Before the first natalizumab infusion, T0 blood samples were taken. Each PCR contained spiked synthetic TR CDR3 controls spanning every V-J pairing. Here immunoSEQ multiplex PCR was the method, and the copy in TCRdb shows in-frame clones only, minus some. The sample consists of around 30,000 clones, 89% of them appearing once. The CDR3 is 16 residues long. V shed 5 bases, J shed 2 bases, and the junction held 12 bases outside the gene matches. Germline loops: CDR1 LNHDA, CDR2 SQIVND (reference sequence).

The receptor's source is a human donor with multiple sclerosis. V usage is TRBV19 and J usage is TRBJ2-7; 7 positions agree with TRBD1. The material sequenced was PBMCs. Here the CDR3 DNA reads TGTGCCAGTAGTGTAATGGGCCGGGACAGCACCTACGAGCAGTACTTC. Its translation is CASSVMGRDSTYEQYF.